This TCR beta chain appears in the sequencing data of a study of beta chain features in type 1 diabetes. This clone was observed at least ten times. Its antigen is still unknown. The authors sorted CD4+ naive, central memory, regulatory and stem cell-like memory cells via CD45RO/CCR7/CD25/CD127/CD95/CD27. As every portion of the isolated RNA was reverse transcribed, the sequencing read expressed TCRB transcripts. Regulatory, naive and central memory T cell samples averaged approximately 3.8 million reads. TCRdb's table, derived via immunoSEQ multiplex PCR, lists solely in-frame clones and lacks some. The sample records around 300,000 clones, 8% being singletons. Study results and caveats: At VDJ recombination sites, type 1 diabetes patients had fewer insertions and more deleted nucleotides. Across patients, naive, central memory and Treg TCRB repertoires exhibited apparently greater similarity than was observed across healthy donors.

Germline-derived CDR1 and CDR2 are WSHSY and SAAADI. The CDR3 runs 11 residues. Trimming removed 6 bases from V and 8 bases from J; junction bases left unmatched: 1. Sequencing input: central memory CD4+ T cells from blood. This receptor was taken from a woman younger than 35 in good health. The rearrangement joins TRBV10-2 to TRBJ2-4; 7 bases align to TRBD2. The CDR3 loop is CASRAGDIQYF. Here the CDR3 DNA reads TGCGCCAGCAGGGCGGGGGACATTCAGTACTTC.